Below, 12 T cell receptor beta chains from the same sample are listed, as sequenced in a study of T cell responses to AZD1222 COVID-19 vaccine. Assay: immunoSEQ multiplex PCR; the TCRdb copy retains only in-frame clones and omits some. Of roughly 84,000 clones listed, 87% were seen once; the top ten hold about 1.4%. Sequencing used peripheral blood, obtained on day 0 of AZD1222 vaccination. The source of these receptors is an adult in good health.

The sample holds one count of this clone. The chain links TRBV7-9 to TRBJ1-3; possibly TRBD1 for D (5 bases). Germline assignment: CDR1 SEHNR and CDR2 FQNEAQ (reference sequence). This CDR3 has 15 residues. V lost 5 bases and J 4 bases, leaving 15 bases between the germline ends. The CDR3 DNA is TGTGCCAGCAGCCTCACGGGGCTGTCCGGAAACACCATATATTTT. It is translated as CASSLTGLSGNTIYF.

This rearrangement joins TRBV3-1 (or the pseudogene TRBV3-2) to TRBJ1-3; 7 nucleotides agree with TRBD1. CDR1 is LGHDT and CDR2 is YNNKEL in the germline V gene (reference sequence). This CDR3 is 14 amino acids long. Trimming removed 4 bases from V and 2 bases from J; junction bases left unmatched: 2. In nucleotides, the CDR3 is TGTGCCAGCAGCCTCGGGACAGCTGGAAACACCATATATTTT. Its protein is CASSLGTAGNTIYF.

The chain joins TRBV7-2 to TRBJ2-4; D possibly corresponds to TRBD2 (6 bases). The V and J ends lost 5 bases and 4 bases respectively, with 15 bases between them. The CDR3 has 15 amino acids. Germline CDR1 is SGHTA and CDR2 is FQGNSA. CDR3 loop: CASSPGGPTKNIQYF. The CDR3 nucleotides are TGTGCCAGCAGCCCCGGAGGGCCCACAAAAAACATTCAGTACTTC.

The V and J genes are TRBV30 and TRBJ2-1; 12 nucleotides align to TRBD2. The CDR3 has 15 residues. V lost 2 bases, J lost 8 bases, and 7 bases stayed unmatched. CDR1 and CDR2 from the germline V gene are GTSNPN and SVGIG (reference sequence). CDR3 loop: CAWSTSGRYVDEQFF. DNA of the CDR3: TGTGCCTGGAGTACTAGCGGGAGGTATGTCGATGAGCAGTTCTTC.

V is TRBV29-1 and J is TRBJ2-1; 7 bases are a match to TRBD2. The junction had 7 bases not matched to a gene; V was cut back by 0 bases and J by 5 bases. The CDR3 runs 15 residues. Germline lookup yields CDR1 SQVTM and CDR2 ANQGSEA. The CDR3 DNA sequence: TGCAGCGTTGAAGATTGGCTAGCGGAAAACAATGAGCAGTTCTTC. Its translation is CSVEDWLAENNEQFF.

This clone appeared a single time. The V call is TRBV14, the J call TRBJ2-7, with D possibly being TRBD1 (6 bases). The CDR3 extends over 13 amino acids. V shed 3 bases and J shed 7 bases, with 13 bases lying between them. Per the germline V gene, CDR1 is SGHDN and CDR2 is FVKESK. CDR3 loop: CASSHRGEGEQYF. As DNA, the CDR3 is TGTGCCAGCAGCCACAGGGGTGAGGGTGAGCAGTACTTC.

This CDR3 is CASSPRSDRRNTEAFF. The CDR3, as DNA: TGTGCCAGCTCACCCCGATCCGACAGGAGGAACACTGAAGCTTTCTTT. The V call is TRBV18, the J call TRBJ1-1, with D perhaps TRBD1 (6 bases). Trimming took 3 bases from V and 1 from J, leaving 15 bases between them. Per the germline V gene, CDR1 is KGHSH and CDR2 is LQKENI. The CDR3 covers 16 residues. Based on the CDR3 plus reference TRBV18 and TRBJ1-1, the full variable domain is NAGVMQNPRHLVRRRGQEARLRCSPMKGHSHVYWYRQLPEEGLKFMVYLQKENIIDESGMPKERFSAEFPKEGPSILRIQQVVRGDSAAYFCASSPRSDRRNTEAFFGQGTRLTVV.

The chain employs TRBV19 and TRBJ1-5; 9 bases are shared with TRBD1. The CDR3 has 14 amino acids. CDR1 and CDR2 (germline): LNHDA, SQIVND (reference sequence). V dropped 4 bases and J dropped 6; count of bases not matched to a gene: 4. The CDR3 nucleotides read TGTGCCAGTAGTAGACAGGGGGTGGGTCAGCCCCAGCATTTT. This translates into CASSRQGVGQPQHF.

J is TRBJ2-5 and V is TRBV4-1, with D unresolved. Germline V CDR1 and CDR2: MGHRA, YSYEKL. The CDR3 is 16 residues long. Deletions cut 2 bases from V and 0 bases from J, with 13 bases between. The CDR3 region is CASSQWSQRYQETQYF. The CDR3 DNA is TGCGCCAGCAGCCAATGGTCACAAAGGTACCAAGAGACCCAGTACTTC.

The CDR3 DNA reads as TGTGCCATCAGTTGGGACGGCCCGAACACCGGGGAGCTGTTTTTT. This sequence encodes CAISWDGPNTGELFF. The chain joins TRBV10-3 to TRBJ2-2; D is possibly TRBD1 or TRBD2 (5 bases each). The CDR3 is made up of 15 amino acids. From germline, CDR1 is ENHRY and CDR2 SYGVKD. The V end lost 5 bases, the J end lost 0 bases, and 10 bases lay between the germline ends.

The V call is TRBV7-2, the J call TRBJ1-5, with 8 nucleotides matching TRBD1. With V trimmed by 6 bases and J by 4 bases, 8 bases remained unmatched. This CDR3 has 15 amino acids. CDR1 is SGHTA and CDR2 is FQGNSA in the germline V gene. The CDR3 DNA reads TGTGCCAGCAGGACCTCAGGGGGCGGTAATCAGCCCCAGCATTTT. This codes for CASRTSGGGNQPQHF. The variable domain in full, with the rest retrieved from reference TRBV7-2 and TRBJ1-5, is GAGVSQSPSNKVTEKGKDVELRCDPISGHTALYWYRQSLGQGLEFLIYFQGNSAPDKSGLPSDRFSAERTGGSVSTLTIQRTQQEDSAVYLCASRTSGGGNQPQHFGDGTRLSIL.

The V and J genes are TRBV12-5 and TRBJ1-3, with D uncertain. The CDR3 runs 13 residues. Trimming pared 5 bases from V and 4 bases from J, leaving 9 bases between. The V gene's germline CDR1 is LGHNT and CDR2 FRNRAP. The DNA for the CDR3 is TGTGCTAGTGGTCCCCCCGAAGGAAACACCATATATTTT. This translates into CASGPPEGNTIYF.